This TCR beta chain was identified during a study of shared clonotypes between healthy human individuals. Study results and limitations: Non-shared clonotypes displayed generation probabilities falling below those of clonotypes present in all four donors.

About this clone itself: Its antigen is unidentified.

In the authors' methods: Filtering was not the same, since immunoSEQ gave junction-only sequences without quality scores. TCRdb's copy holds only in-frame clones and misses some; the assay was immunoSEQ multiplex PCR. V, J and clone size reflect that table, while D and trimming were determined from the DNA. Of about 2.5 million clones in the sample, under 95% were seen once. Trimming pared 0 bases from V and 7 bases from J, leaving 10 bases between. Germline assignment: CDR1 LGHNA and CDR2 YNFKEQ. CDR3 length equals 13 residues. The rearrangement joins TRBV4-2 to TRBJ2-7; D is unresolved. Material for sequencing was naive CD4+ T cells from PBMCs. The subset is: CD45RA+ positively selected. The TCR was taken from a man younger than 30 in good health. Some clones in this sample may be carry-over from other donors' samples. CDR3 DNA: TGTGCCAGCAGCCAAGATTCCCACCGAGAGCAGTACTTC. This gives the protein CASSQDSHREQYF.